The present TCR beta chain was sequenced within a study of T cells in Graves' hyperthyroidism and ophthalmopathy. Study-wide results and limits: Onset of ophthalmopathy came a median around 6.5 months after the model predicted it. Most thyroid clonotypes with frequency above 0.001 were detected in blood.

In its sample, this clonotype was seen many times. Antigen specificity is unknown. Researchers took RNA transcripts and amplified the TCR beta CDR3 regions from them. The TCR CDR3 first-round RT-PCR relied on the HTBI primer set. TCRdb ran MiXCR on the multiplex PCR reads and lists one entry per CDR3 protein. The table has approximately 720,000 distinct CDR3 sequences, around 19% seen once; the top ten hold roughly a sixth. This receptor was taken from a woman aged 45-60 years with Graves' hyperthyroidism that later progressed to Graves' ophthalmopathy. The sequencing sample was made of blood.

CDR3 sequence (DNA): TGTGCCAGCAGCCAAGATAACGGCAGGGCGGAAGCTTTCTTT. This encodes CASSQDNGRAEAFF. The rearrangement uses TRBV3-1 and TRBJ1-1; weak D call: TRBD1 (5 bases). The CDR3 covers 14 residues. Germline CDR1 and CDR2: LGHDT and YNNKEL (reference sequence). V was clipped by 0 bases and J by 8 bases, with 13 bases between them.